These 29 T cell receptor beta chains originate from one sample sequenced in a study of CD8+CD57+ T cells in acquired aplastic anemia. Using genomic DNA as the template, TCR beta VDJ and CDR3 profiling was carried out. One entry per CDR3 protein, called by TCRdb with MiXCR from the reads. The sample consists of hundreds of thousands of distinct CDR3 sequences, around 30% of them appearing once. For sequencing, patients were chosen who had shown expansion of CD8+CD57+ cells by flow cytometry. Specimen: sorted CD4+, CD8+, or CD8+CD57+ T cells (not recorded which) from PBMCs. These receptors were taken from a human donor with aplastic anemia.

This clonotype was observed a few times. J is TRBJ1-3 and V is TRBV6-1; D is uncertain. V gave up 6 bases and J gave up 0 bases, with 9 bases separating them. This CDR3 contains 14 residues. Germline V gene lookup returns CDR1 MNHNS and CDR2 SASEGT. CDR3 nucleotides: TGTGCCAGCAGACCCGAGGGCTCTGGAAACACCATATATTTT. Its translation: CASRPEGSGNTIYF.

The sample holds many counts of this clonotype. V and J are TRBV5-1 and TRBJ2-6; D is unresolved. Trimming left V 0 bases short and J 4 bases short, with 5 bases between. The CDR3 contains 14 residues. Germline-derived CDR1 and CDR2 are SGHRS and YFSETQ. The CDR3 is CASSLGVGANVLTF. CDR3 bases: TGCGCCAGCAGCTTGGGGGTAGGGGCCAACGTCCTGACTTTC.

This clonotype has more than one count but fewer than ten. The rearrangement joins TRBV5-5 to TRBJ2-3, with TRBD2 matching 7 bases. Germline V gene data show CDR1 as SGHKS and CDR2 as YYEKEE (reference sequence). The V gene end was trimmed by 3 bases and the J gene end by 2 bases; junction bases not matched to a gene: 12. This CDR3 comprises 17 residues. The DNA of the CDR3 is TGTGCCAGCAGCTCCAAACCGGGACTACCTGACACAGATACGCAGTATTTT. Translating gives CASSSKPGLPDTDTQYF. The complete variable domain, with remaining parts taken from reference TRBV5-5 and TRBJ2-3, reads DAGVTQSPTHLIKTRGQQVTLRCSPISGHKSVSWYQQVLGQGPQFIFQYYEKEERGRGNFPDRFSARQFPNYSSELNVNALLLGDSALYLCASSSKPGLPDTDTQYFGPGTRLTVL.

J is TRBJ1-4 and V is TRBV20-1; 7 positions agree with TRBD1. This CDR3 spans 13 amino acids. Germline lookup yields CDR1 DFQATT and CDR2 SNEGSKA (reference sequence). V lost 6 bases to trimming and J lost 5 bases; unmatched junction nucleotides: 6. CDR3: CSAPGQKNEKLFF. CDR3 DNA: TGCAGTGCCCCGGGACAGAAAAATGAAAAACTGTTTTTT.

As concerns this clonotype: At one end the junction does not follow the germline gene, possibly because of a read error. V usage is TRBV7-8 and J usage is TRBJ2-3; the D gene is possibly TRBD1 (6 bases). Germline V lookup: CDR1 SGHVS, CDR2 FQNEAQ. This CDR3 comprises 15 residues. The CDR3 loop reads CASTSRGQSTDTRYF. Written as DNA, the CDR3 is TGTGCCAGCACCTCCCGTGGACAGTCCACAGATACGCGGTATTTT.

Ten or more counts support this clonotype. The V call is TRBV7-9, the J call TRBJ2-5; a weak D match, TRBD2 (6 bases). V lost 4 bases to trimming and J lost 5 bases, with 20 bases between them. CDR1 SEHNR and CDR2 FQNEAQ come from the germline V gene (reference sequence). The CDR3 is 16 residues long. CDR3 nucleotides: TGTGCCAGCAGCTCTAACCGGGACTCCCTTCCGGAGACCCAGTACTTC. This gives the protein CASSSNRDSLPETQYF.

CDR3 bases: TGTGCCAGCAGCGCCCGGGACGACTACGAGCAGTACTTC. This gives the protein CASSARDDYEQYF. The chain combines TRBV7-2 with TRBJ2-7, with D perhaps given as TRBD1 or TRBD2 (5 bases each). CDR1 and CDR2 from the germline V gene are SGHTA and FQGNSA. Trimming removed 5 bases from V and 3 bases from J, with 11 bases in between. This CDR3 is 13 amino acids long.

The count of this clonotype is one. At one boundary the junction diverges from the germline segment, which might be a read error. This chain uses TRBV10-3 with TRBJ2-1, with D perhaps being TRBD1 or TRBD2 (6 bases each). The germline V gene encodes CDR1 ENHRY and CDR2 SYGVKD. This CDR3 contains 15 residues. This CDR3 reads CASSYMGGMTNEQFF. The CDR3, as DNA: TGTGCCAGCAGTTACATGGGGGGCATGACGAATGAGCAGTTCTTC.

This clonotype was detected ten times or more. The V and J genes are TRBV12-3 or TRBV12-4 and TRBJ1-5; maybe TRBD1 (5 bases). V was pared by 7 bases and J by 6 bases, with 13 bases between. The CDR3 spans 13 residues. The CDR3 sequence: CASTQRRGQPQHF. Here the CDR3 DNA reads TGTGCCAGCACCCAAAGGAGGGGTCAGCCCCAGCATTTT.

This clonotype has more than one count but fewer than ten. V usage is TRBV7-2 and J usage is TRBJ2-7; D is tentatively TRBD1 or TRBD2 (5 bases each). The CDR3 runs 15 residues. The V end was cut by 6 bases, the J end by 7 bases, with 22 bases between. Germline V gene lookup returns CDR1 SGHTA and CDR2 FQGNSA. The CDR3 spells CASRKSSEGILEQYF. The CDR3 DNA reads as TGTGCCAGCAGGAAGTCATCTGAGGGGATTTTAGAGCAGTACTTC.

The chain carries TRBV7-9 and TRBJ1-1, with D possibly TRBD1 on 6 matching bases. Germline-derived CDR1 and CDR2 are SEHNR and FQNEAQ (reference sequence). This CDR3 is built from 13 residues. Trimming left V 6 bases short and J 5 bases short, with 13 bases between. The CDR3 DNA is TGTGCCAGCAGGCAAACAGGGAGGACTGAAGCTTTCTTT. It translates to CASRQTGRTEAFF.

This clonotype was seen a few times. This rearrangement joins TRBV15 to TRBJ1-2, with D perhaps TRBD1 (5 bases). V was pared by 4 bases and J by 8 bases, with 17 bases between. This CDR3 contains 14 residues. Germline-derived CDR1 and CDR2 are LNHNV and YYDKDF (reference sequence). The CDR3 bases are TGTGCCACCAGCACGGGGCAGGGACTTGAGGGCTACACCTTC. Translating gives CATSTGQGLEGYTF.

This clonotype was seen ten or more times. The V gene is TRBV12-3 or TRBV12-4, the J gene TRBJ1-6, with TRBD1 matching over 8 bases. With 6 bases clipped from V and 9 bases from J, the junction kept 10 bases outside the gene matches. The CDR3 contains 15 residues. CDR3 coding DNA: TGTGCCAGCAGAGTGACCGGGACAGGCGGTTCACCCCTCCACTTT. This encodes CASRVTGTGGSPLHF.

The sample holds a few counts of this clonotype. The genes are TRBV7-2 and TRBJ2-3; possible D gene TRBD1, 6 bases. The CDR3 spans 14 residues. Germline V gives CDR1 SGHTA, CDR2 FQGNSA. The V end was cut by 7 bases, the J end by 2 bases, with 13 bases between. The CDR3 DNA reads as TGTGCCAGCACCTCATGGGGGCCCACAGATACGCAGTATTTT. Translated: CASTSWGPTDTQYF.

The V gene is TRBV18, the J gene TRBJ1-1; D call uncertain. V lost 1 base and J lost 0, with 12 bases in between. CDR3 length: 16 residues. Germline CDR1 reads KGHSH; CDR2 reads LQKENI. Here the CDR3 DNA reads TGTGCCAGCTCACCACTGGCAGTCTCCATGAACACTGAAGCTTTCTTT. Its translation: CASSPLAVSMNTEAFF.

The V call is TRBV10-3, the J call TRBJ1-1, with D possibly TRBD1 on 6 matching bases. The germline V and J ends were trimmed by 7 bases and 4 bases, with 10 bases remaining between them. Germline values: CDR1 ENHRY, CDR2 SYGVKD. This CDR3 is 12 amino acids long. CDR3 nucleotide sequence: TGTGCCATCAAGGGGGGTGGCACTGAAGCTTTCTTT. Amino acids: CAIKGGGTEAFF.

This clonotype was seen a handful of times. This chain connects TRBV6-5 to TRBJ1-2; D is unclear. This CDR3 contains 17 residues. Trimming left V 3 bases short and J 2 bases short, with 19 bases between. Per the germline V gene, CDR1 is MNHEY and CDR2 is SVGAGI. This CDR3 is CASSYFGGQTRNYGYTF. CDR3 DNA: TGTGCCAGCAGTTATTTTGGCGGGCAGACACGAAACTATGGCTACACCTTC.

The gene calls are TRBV6-1 and TRBJ2-7; a weak D match, TRBD1 (5 bases). In germline, CDR1 is MNHNS, CDR2 SASEGT. The V and J ends lost 6 bases and 4 bases respectively, with 10 bases between them. CDR3 length equals 12 residues. The CDR3 loop reads CASSLDKYEQYF. CDR3 sequence (DNA): TGTGCCAGCAGCCTGGACAAGTACGAGCAGTACTTC.

The chain links TRBV7-2 to TRBJ2-3; D is perhaps TRBD2 (5 bases). The V and J ends lost 2 bases and 6 bases respectively, with 12 bases between them. The CDR3 consists of 14 residues. Looked up from germline, CDR1 is SGHTA and CDR2 is FQGNSA. The CDR3, as DNA: TGTGCCAGCAGCTTAATCCGGGATTGGGATACGCAGTATTTT. Protein sequence: CASSLIRDWDTQYF.

This clonotype was recorded at least ten times. This chain joins TRBV9 and TRBJ2-3; D is perhaps TRBD1 or TRBD2 (5 bases each). The germline V gene encodes CDR1 SGDLS and CDR2 YYNGEE. V was pared by 0 bases and J by 0 bases, with 11 bases between. The CDR3 extends over 16 amino acids. The CDR3 here is CASSVVGRASTDTQYF. The DNA of the CDR3 is TGTGCCAGCAGCGTAGTGGGGCGGGCTAGCACAGATACGCAGTATTTT.

Only a few counts were recorded for this clonotype. A clone one base away is much larger, so this may be a read error. The chain couples TRBV7-7 to TRBJ2-1; D is possibly TRBD2 (6 bases). The CDR3 has 13 amino acids. The V gene's germline CDR1 is SSHAT and CDR2 FNYEAQ (reference sequence). The CDR3 bases are TGTGTTAGCAGCCGGGGGACTTACAATGAGCAGTTCTTC. Translated, it gives CVSSRGTYNEQFF.

The chain uses TRBV2 and TRBJ1-1; D is perhaps TRBD1 (5 bases). CDR1 SNHLY and CDR2 FYNNEI come from the germline V gene. The length of the CDR3 is 15 residues. V lost 1 base and J 4 bases, leaving 13 bases between the germline ends. The CDR3 spells CASSEGRGVSTEAFF. CDR3 DNA: TGTGCCAGCAGTGAAGGACGGGGCGTTAGCACTGAAGCTTTCTTT.

This clonotype has just a few counts. This CDR3 is missing its conserved last phenylalanine or tryptophan, likely due to a read error. The chain combines TRBV5-6 with TRBJ1-3; no firm D call. The germline gives CDR1 SGHDT, CDR2 YYEEEE. This CDR3 has 14 amino acids. V lost 4 bases and J lost 0, with 8 bases in between. The CDR3 spells CASSAMGSGNTIYL. CDR3 nucleotide sequence: TGTGCCAGCAGCGCCATGGGCTCTGGAAACACCATATATCTT.

The rearrangement links TRBV4-3 to TRBJ2-5; the match to TRBD2 covers 13 bases. Germline V CDR1 and CDR2: LGHNA, YSLEER. This CDR3 is built from 19 residues. V shed 7 bases and J 2 bases; nucleotides not matched to a gene: 16. CDR3 residues: CASTPQGLTSGGPQETQYF. As DNA, the CDR3 is TGCGCCAGCACTCCCCAGGGACTGACTAGCGGGGGGCCGCAAGAGACCCAGTACTTC.

The chain combines TRBV4-2 with TRBJ2-2, with 8 bases that match TRBD2. Germline CDR1 LGHNA, CDR2 YNFKEQ. V dropped 4 bases and J dropped 3; count of bases not matched to a gene: 7. This CDR3 region has 16 residues. CDR3: CASSPGLAGDTGELFF. As DNA, the CDR3 is TGTGCCAGCAGCCCCGGGCTAGCGGGCGACACCGGGGAGCTGTTTTTT.

The gene calls are TRBV20-1 and TRBJ2-7; D remains ambiguous. The CDR3 contains 15 residues. Per the germline V gene, CDR1 is DFQATT and CDR2 is SNEGSKA (reference sequence). Trimming stripped 5 bases from V and 0 bases from J, with 17 bases between. CDR3 residues: CSARSGSLNSYEQYF. The CDR3 nucleotides read TGCAGTGCTCGATCAGGCAGCCTCAACTCCTACGAGCAGTACTTC.

This clonotype was observed a few times. The chain is built from TRBV30 and TRBJ1-6, with 12 bases fitting TRBD1. Trimming cost V 5 bases and J 8 bases; bases outside gene matches: 10. The CDR3 is 16 residues long. Germline CDR1 reads GTSNPN; CDR2 reads SVGIG (reference sequence). For the CDR3, the DNA is TGTGCCTGGGAAGTCGGGACAGGGGGCACCCATTCACCCCTCCACTTT. Translated, it gives CAWEVGTGGTHSPLHF.

The rearrangement uses TRBV7-2 and TRBJ2-7, with D possibly being TRBD2 (6 bases). Germline CDR1 is SGHTA and CDR2 is FQGNSA. This CDR3 is 13 amino acids long. The germline V and J ends were trimmed by 5 bases and 2 bases, with 10 bases remaining between them. The CDR3 spells CASSRTTTYEQYF. In DNA form, the CDR3 reads TGTGCCAGCAGCCGGACTACAACCTACGAGCAGTACTTC. Variable domain in full (rest from reference TRBV7-2 and TRBJ2-7): GAGVSQSPSNKVTEKGKDVELRCDPISGHTALYWYRQSLGQGLEFLIYFQGNSAPDKSGLPSDRFSAERTGGSVSTLTIQRTQQEDSAVYLCASSRTTTYEQYFGPGTRLTVT.

This clonotype has just a few counts. The CDR3 sequence: CASSKDTNTGELFF. CDR3 bases: TGCGCCAGCAGCAAGGACACGAACACCGGGGAGCTGTTTTTT. The chain has TRBV5-1 and TRBJ2-2, with a tentative D call TRBD1 (5 bases). The CDR3 is 14 residues long. Germline V gives CDR1 SGHRS, CDR2 YFSETQ. V lost 4 bases and J lost 0, with 7 bases in between.